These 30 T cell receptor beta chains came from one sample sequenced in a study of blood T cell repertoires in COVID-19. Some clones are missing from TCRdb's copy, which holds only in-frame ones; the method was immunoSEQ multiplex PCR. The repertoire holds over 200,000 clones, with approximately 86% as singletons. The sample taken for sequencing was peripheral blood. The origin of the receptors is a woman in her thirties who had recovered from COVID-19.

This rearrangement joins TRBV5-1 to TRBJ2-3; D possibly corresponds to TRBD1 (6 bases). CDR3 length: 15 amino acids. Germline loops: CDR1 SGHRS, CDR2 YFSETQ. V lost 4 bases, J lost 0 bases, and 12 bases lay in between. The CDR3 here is CASSMTGSSTDTQYF. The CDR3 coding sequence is TGCGCCAGCAGCATGACAGGCTCTAGCACAGATACGCAGTATTTT.

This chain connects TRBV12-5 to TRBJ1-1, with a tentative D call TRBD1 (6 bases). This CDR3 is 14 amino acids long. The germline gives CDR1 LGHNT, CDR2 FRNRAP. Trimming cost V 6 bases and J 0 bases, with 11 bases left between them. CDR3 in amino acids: CASGLRGLNTEAFF. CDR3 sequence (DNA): TGTGCTAGTGGACTGAGGGGGTTGAACACTGAAGCTTTCTTT.

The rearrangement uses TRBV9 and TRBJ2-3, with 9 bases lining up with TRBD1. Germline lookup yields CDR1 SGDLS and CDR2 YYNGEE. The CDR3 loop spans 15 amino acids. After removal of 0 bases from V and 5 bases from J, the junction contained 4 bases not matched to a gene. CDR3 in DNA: TGTGCCAGCAGCGTAGGGACAGGGGAGGTAGATACGCAGTATTTT. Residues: CASSVGTGEVDTQYF.

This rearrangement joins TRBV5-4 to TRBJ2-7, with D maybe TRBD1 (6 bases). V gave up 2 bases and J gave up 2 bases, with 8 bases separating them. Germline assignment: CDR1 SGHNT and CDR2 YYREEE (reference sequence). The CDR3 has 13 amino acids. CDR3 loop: CASSFQGTYEQYF. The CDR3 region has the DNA TGTGCCAGCAGCTTCCAGGGGACCTACGAGCAGTACTTC.

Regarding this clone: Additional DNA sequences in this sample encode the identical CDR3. CDR3 protein: CASSPSTGNTIYF. The CDR3 coding sequence is TGTGCCAGCAGCCCATCGACAGGAAACACCATATATTTT. The chain couples TRBV7-2 to TRBJ1-3; D unclear. The CDR3 extends over 13 amino acids. Germline V lookup: CDR1 SGHTA, CDR2 FQGNSA. The ends were cut back, 5 bases at V and 4 bases at J, with 9 bases in the middle.

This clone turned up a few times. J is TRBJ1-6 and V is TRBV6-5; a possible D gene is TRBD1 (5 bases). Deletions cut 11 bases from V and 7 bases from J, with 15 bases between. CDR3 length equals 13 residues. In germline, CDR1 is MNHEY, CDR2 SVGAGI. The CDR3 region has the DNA TGTGCCTGCATTAGGCAGGGAAATTCACCCCTCCACTTT. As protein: CACIRQGNSPLHF.

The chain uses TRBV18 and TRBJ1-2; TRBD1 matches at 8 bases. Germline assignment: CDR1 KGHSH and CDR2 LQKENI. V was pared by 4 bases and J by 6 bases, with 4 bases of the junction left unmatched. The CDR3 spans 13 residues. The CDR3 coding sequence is TGTGCCAGCTCACGCAGGGGGCAAGATGGCTACACCTTC. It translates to CASSRRGQDGYTF. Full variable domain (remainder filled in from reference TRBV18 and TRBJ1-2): NAGVMQNPRHLVRRRGQEARLRCSPMKGHSHVYWYRQLPEEGLKFMVYLQKENIIDESGMPKERFSAEFPKEGPSILRIQQVVRGDSAAYFCASSRRGQDGYTFGSGTRLTVV.

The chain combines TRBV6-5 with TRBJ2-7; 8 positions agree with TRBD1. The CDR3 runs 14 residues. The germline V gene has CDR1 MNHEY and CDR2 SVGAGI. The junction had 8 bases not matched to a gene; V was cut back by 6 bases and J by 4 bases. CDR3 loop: CASSPAGGRYEQYF. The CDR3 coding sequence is TGTGCCAGCAGCCCGGCAGGGGGCCGGTACGAGCAGTACTTC.

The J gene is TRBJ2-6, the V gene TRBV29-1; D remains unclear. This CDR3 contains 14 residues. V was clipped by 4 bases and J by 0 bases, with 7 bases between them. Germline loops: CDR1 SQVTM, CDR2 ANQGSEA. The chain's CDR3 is CSVASNSGANVLTF. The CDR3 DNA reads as TGCAGCGTTGCGAGCAACTCTGGGGCCAACGTCCTGACTTTC.

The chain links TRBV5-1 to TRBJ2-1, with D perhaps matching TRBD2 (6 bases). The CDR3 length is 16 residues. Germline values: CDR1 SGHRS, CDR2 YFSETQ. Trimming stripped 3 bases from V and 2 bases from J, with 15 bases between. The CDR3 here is CASSSQLAAAYNEQFF. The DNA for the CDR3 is TGCGCCAGCAGCTCCCAATTAGCGGCGGCCTACAATGAGCAGTTCTTC.

The CDR3 protein is CAISDSNWPQHF. CDR3 bases: TGTGCCATCAGTGATTCCAATTGGCCCCAGCATTTT. The chain recombines TRBV10-3 with TRBJ1-5, with D unresolved. The CDR3 loop spans 12 amino acids. V shed 3 bases and J shed 9 bases, with 9 bases lying between them. Germline V gives CDR1 ENHRY, CDR2 SYGVKD.

CDR3: CASSRTGGEQYF. DNA of the CDR3: TGTGCCAGCAGTCGGACAGGCGGCGAGCAGTACTTC. The rearrangement uses TRBV12-3 or TRBV12-4 and TRBJ2-7; TRBD1 aligns across 7 bases. V dropped 5 bases and J dropped 6; count of bases not matched to a gene: 4. This CDR3 is 12 amino acids long.

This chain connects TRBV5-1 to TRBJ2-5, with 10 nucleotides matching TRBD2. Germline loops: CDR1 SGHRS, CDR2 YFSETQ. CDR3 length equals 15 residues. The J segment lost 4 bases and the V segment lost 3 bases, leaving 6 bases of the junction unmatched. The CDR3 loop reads CASSWGTSDGETQYF. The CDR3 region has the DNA TGCGCCAGCAGCTGGGGGACTAGCGATGGAGAGACCCAGTACTTC.

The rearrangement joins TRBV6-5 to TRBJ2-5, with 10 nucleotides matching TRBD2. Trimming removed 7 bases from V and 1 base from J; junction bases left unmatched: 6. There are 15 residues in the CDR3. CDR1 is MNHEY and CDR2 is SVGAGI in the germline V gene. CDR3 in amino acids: CASTPASGGQETQYF. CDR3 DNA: TGTGCCAGCACTCCTGCTAGCGGGGGCCAAGAGACCCAGTACTTC.

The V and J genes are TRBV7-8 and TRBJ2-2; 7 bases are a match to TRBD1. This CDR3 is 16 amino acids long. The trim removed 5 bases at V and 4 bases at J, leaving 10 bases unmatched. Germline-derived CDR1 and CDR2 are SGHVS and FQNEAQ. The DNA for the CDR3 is TGTGCCAGCAGCCCAAGACAGGGATCGACCACCGGGGAGCTGTTTTTT. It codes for CASSPRQGSTTGELFF.

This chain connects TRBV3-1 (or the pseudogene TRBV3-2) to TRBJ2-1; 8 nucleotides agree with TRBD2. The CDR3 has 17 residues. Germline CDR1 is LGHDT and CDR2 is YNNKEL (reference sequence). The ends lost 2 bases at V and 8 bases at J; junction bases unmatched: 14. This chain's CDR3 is CASSQSSLGLETYEQFF. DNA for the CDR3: TGTGCCAGCAGCCAATCTTCTTTGGGACTAGAAACCTATGAGCAGTTCTTC.

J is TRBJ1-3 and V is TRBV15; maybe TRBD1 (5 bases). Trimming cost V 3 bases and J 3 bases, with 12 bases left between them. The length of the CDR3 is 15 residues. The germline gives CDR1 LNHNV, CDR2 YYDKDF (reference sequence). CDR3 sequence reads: CATSSQGYGGNTIYF. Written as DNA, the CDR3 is TGTGCCACCAGCAGTCAGGGTTATGGTGGAAACACCATATATTTT.

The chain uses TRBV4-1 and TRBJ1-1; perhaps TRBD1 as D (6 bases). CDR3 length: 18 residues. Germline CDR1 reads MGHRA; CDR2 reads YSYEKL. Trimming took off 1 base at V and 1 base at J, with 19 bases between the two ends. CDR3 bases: TGCGCCAGCAGCCAAGGGGCAGGGGCTCAAGGAGGGAACACTGAAGCTTTCTTT. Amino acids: CASSQGAGAQGGNTEAFF.

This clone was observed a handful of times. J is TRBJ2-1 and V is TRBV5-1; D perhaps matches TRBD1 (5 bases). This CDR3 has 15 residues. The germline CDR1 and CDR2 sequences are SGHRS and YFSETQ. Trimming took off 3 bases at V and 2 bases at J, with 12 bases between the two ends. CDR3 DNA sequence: TGCGCCAGCAGCTACCAGGGTTTGGCCTACAATGAGCAGTTCTTC. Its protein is CASSYQGLAYNEQFF.

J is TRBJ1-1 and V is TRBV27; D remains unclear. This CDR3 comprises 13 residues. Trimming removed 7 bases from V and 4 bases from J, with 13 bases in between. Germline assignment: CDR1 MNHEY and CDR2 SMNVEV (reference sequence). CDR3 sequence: CASKQSGSTEAFF. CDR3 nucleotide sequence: TGTGCCAGCAAACAGTCTGGGAGCACTGAAGCTTTCTTT.

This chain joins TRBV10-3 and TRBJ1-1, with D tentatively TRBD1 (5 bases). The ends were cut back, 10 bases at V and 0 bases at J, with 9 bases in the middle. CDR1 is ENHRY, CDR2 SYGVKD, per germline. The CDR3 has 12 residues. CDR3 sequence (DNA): TGTGCCAGCAGGGCATTGAACACTGAAGCTTTCTTT. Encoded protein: CASRALNTEAFF.

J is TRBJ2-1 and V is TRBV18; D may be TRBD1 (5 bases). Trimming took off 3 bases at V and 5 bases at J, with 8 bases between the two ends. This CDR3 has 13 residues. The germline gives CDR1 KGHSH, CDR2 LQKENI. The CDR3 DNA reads TGTGCCAGCTCACCGACAGATGACAATGAGCAGTTCTTC. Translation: CASSPTDDNEQFF. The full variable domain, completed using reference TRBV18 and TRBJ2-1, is NAGVMQNPRHLVRRRGQEARLRCSPMKGHSHVYWYRQLPEEGLKFMVYLQKENIIDESGMPKERFSAEFPKEGPSILRIQQVVRGDSAAYFCASSPTDDNEQFFGPGTRLTVL.

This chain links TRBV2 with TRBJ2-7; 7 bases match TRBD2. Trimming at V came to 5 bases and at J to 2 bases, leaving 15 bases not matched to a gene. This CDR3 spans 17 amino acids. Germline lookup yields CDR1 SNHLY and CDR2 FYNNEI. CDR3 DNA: TGTGCCAGCAGTCAGGCCCGGGGGGAGGGCCGAGCCTACGAGCAGTACTTC. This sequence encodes CASSQARGEGRAYEQYF.

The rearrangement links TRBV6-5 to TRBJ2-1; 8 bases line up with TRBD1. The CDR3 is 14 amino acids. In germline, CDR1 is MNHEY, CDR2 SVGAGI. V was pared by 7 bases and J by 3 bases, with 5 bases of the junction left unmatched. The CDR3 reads CASTGTGDYNEQFF. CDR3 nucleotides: TGTGCCAGCACCGGGACAGGAGACTACAATGAGCAGTTCTTC.

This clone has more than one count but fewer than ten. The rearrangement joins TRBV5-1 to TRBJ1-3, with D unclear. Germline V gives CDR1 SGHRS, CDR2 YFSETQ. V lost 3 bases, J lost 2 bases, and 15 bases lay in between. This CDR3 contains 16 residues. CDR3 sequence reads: CASSSEPGLAGNTIYF. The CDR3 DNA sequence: TGCGCCAGCAGCTCAGAACCGGGGTTGGCTGGAAACACCATATATTTT. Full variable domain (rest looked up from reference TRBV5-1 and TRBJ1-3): KAGVTQTPRYLIKTRGQQVTLSCSPISGHRSVSWYQQTPGQGLQFLFEYFSETQRNKGNFPGRFSGRQFSNSRSEMNVSTLELGDSALYLCASSSEPGLAGNTIYFGEGSWLTVV.

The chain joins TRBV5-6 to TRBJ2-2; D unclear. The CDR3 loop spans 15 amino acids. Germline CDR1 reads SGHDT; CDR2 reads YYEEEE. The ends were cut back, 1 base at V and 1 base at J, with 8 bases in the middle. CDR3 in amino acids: CASSLWSENTGELFF. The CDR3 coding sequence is TGTGCCAGCAGCTTGTGGTCAGAGAACACCGGGGAGCTGTTTTTT.

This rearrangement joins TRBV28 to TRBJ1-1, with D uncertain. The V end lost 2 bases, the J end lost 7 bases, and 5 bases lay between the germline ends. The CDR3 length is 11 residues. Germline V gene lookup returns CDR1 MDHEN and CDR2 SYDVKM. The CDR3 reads CASSLISEAFF. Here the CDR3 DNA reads TGTGCCAGCAGTTTAATCAGTGAAGCTTTCTTT.

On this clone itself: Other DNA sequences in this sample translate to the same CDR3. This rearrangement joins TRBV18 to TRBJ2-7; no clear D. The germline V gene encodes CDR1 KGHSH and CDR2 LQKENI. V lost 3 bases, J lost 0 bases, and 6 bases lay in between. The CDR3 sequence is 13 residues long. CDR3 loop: CASSPPSSYEQYF. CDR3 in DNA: TGTGCCAGCTCACCCCCGAGCTCCTACGAGCAGTACTTC.

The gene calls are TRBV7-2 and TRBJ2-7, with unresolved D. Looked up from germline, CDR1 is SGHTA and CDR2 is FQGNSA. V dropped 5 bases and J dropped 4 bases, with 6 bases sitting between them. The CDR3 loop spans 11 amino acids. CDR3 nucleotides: TGTGCCAGCAGCCCCAGTTACGAGCAGTACTTC. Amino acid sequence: CASSPSYEQYF.

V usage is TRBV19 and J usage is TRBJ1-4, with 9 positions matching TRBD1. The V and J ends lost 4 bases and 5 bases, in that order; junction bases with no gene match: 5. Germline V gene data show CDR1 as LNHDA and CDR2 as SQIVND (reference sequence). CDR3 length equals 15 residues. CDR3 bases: TGTGCCAGTAGTACACAGGGGGCTTGGAATGAAAAACTGTTTTTT. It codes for CASSTQGAWNEKLFF.